These T cell receptor beta chains were read from a single sample in a study of neurological immune-mediated disorders. TCRdb recomputed calls from the 5' RACE reads with MiXCR, one row per CDR3 protein. Among 46,000 or so distinct CDR3 sequences, under 13% were seen once, and the ten largest hold around 21%. Sequencing input: PBMCs. These receptors came from a woman between 35 and 50 years old with HTLV-1-associated myelopathy (HAM/TSP). The conserved cysteine and the conserved F or W are not part of the CDR3 here.

V gene	J gene	CDR3 protein
TRBV20-1	TRBJ2-1	SAREASGGPSTYNEQL
TRBV29-1	TRBJ2-3	SVDSAGVGTDTQY
TRBV11-2	TRBJ1-2	ASSLGGGYT
TRBV11-2	TRBJ2-2	ASSLDYWLAGGDTGELF
TRBV12-3/TRBV12-4	TRBJ1-3	ASSDYAGNTIY
TRBV6-1	TRBJ1-5	ASREAGHPSNQPQH
TRBV4-3	TRBJ2-7	ASSQDEGSPYEQY
TRBV7-3	TRBJ2-3	ASSLTLSLEADTQY
TRBV20-1	TRBJ2-1	SARDPGGASYNEQF
TRBV12-3/TRBV12-4	TRBJ2-3	ASSLAGTDTQY
TRBV20-1	TRBJ2-5	SAPGTGGERGTQY
TRBV29-1	TRBJ2-1	SVPGGSSYNEQF
TRBV18	TRBJ2-2	ASSPRRTGFDTGELF
TRBV14	TRBJ1-1	ASSQAGVGPRAF
TRBV12-3/TRBV12-4	TRBJ2-7	ASLSRTGGGEQY
TRBV5-1	TRBJ2-7	ASSPDGTAYEQY
TRBV29-1	TRBJ2-5	SVPSGPQETQY
TRBV19	TRBJ1-4	ASSIGDRRYEKLF
TRBV13	TRBJ2-4	ASSPAGTGIRNIQY
TRBV11-2	TRBJ2-7	ASSFLGGFGLELLSKQY
TRBV6-6	TRBJ2-2	ASSSLTGELF
TRBV2	TRBJ1-2	ASWLGWIKDGYT
TRBV5-5	TRBJ1-5	ASSLVSGPGYQPQH
TRBV4-3	TRBJ1-3	ASSQDVSSGNTIY
TRBV10-2	TRBJ2-7	ASSGTSPSEQY
TRBV30	TRBJ2-7	AWDYSSYEQY
TRBV15	TRBJ2-3	ATSRDKGATQY
TRBV18	TRBJ2-7	ASSQSGLNEQY
TRBV29-1	TRBJ1-1	SVQGFNTEAF
TRBV10-3	TRBJ1-2	AISESVGYYGYT
TRBV20-1	TRBJ2-3	SVPLAGSDTQY
TRBV5-1	TRBJ1-4	ASSSRPAATNEKLF
TRBV4-1	TRBJ1-5	ASSPDGYQPQH
TRBV5-1	TRBJ1-2	ASSLDTVRESGYT
TRBV6-2/TRBV6-3	TRBJ2-1	ARSYTPGENEQF
TRBV12-3/TRBV12-4	TRBJ1-1	ASSLTGRTEAF
TRBV4-1	TRBJ1-5	ASSQEHRVDQPQH
TRBV10-3	TRBJ2-3	AISPGQGAADTQY
TRBV12-3/TRBV12-4	TRBJ2-2	ASSSPGSGGTGELF
TRBV7-9	TRBJ2-3	ASSLEDYTQY
TRBV5-1	TRBJ2-5	ASRIGGQETQY
TRBV6-5	TRBJ1-1	ASSYVEGGTEAF
TRBV18	TRBJ2-3	ASSPRTTGSTDTQY
TRBV14	TRBJ1-2	ASSPDWDYGYT
TRBV5-1	TRBJ1-2	ASSLEAGVDGYT
TRBV24-1	TRBJ2-2	ATSDHRGTGDTGELF
TRBV28	TRBJ1-4	ASTTSDTQGLNEKLF
TRBV2	TRBJ2-7	ASSFYEQY
TRBV4-1	TRBJ2-1	ASSQDETHYNEQF
TRBV4-3	TRBJ2-7	ASSQGGQGPYEQY